A selection of T cell receptor beta chains follows, all from one sample in a study of early T cells in non-severe SARS-CoV-2 infection. One entry per CDR3 protein, called by TCRdb with MiXCR from the 5' RACE reads. The data show tens of thousands of distinct CDR3 sequences, roughly 8.4% seen once. The sample taken for sequencing was whole blood. The receptors stem from an adult who was a healthcare worker with PCR-confirmed SARS-CoV-2 infection or an uninfected control (not recorded which). CDR3s include the opening cysteine and the closing phenylalanine or tryptophan. The D gene is left open where the match is weak. A clone size is listed for some rows: how often the clone was seen (once, few, many), or a class if it is expanded.

cdr3_length d_call j_call clone_size v_call cdr3_aa cdr3_nt
14 NA TRBJ2-7 many TRBV12-3/TRBV12-4 CASSLLADSYEQYF TGTGCCAGCAGTTTGCTGGCGGACAGCTACGAGCAGTACTTC
17 TRBD2 TRBJ2-1 many TRBV18 CASSPPSRAGGINEQFF TGTGCCAGCTCACCACCGAGTAGAGCGGGAGGGATCAATGAGCAGTTCTTC
15 TRBD2 TRBJ2-3 NA TRBV27 CASSLGASGRDTQYF TGTGCCAGCAGCCTTGGGGCTAGCGGGAGAGATACGCAGTATTTT
11 NA TRBJ2-2 few TRBV28 CASSFSGELFF TGTGCCAGCAGTTTTTCCGGGGAGCTGTTTTTT
16 NA TRBJ1-1 few TRBV7-2 CASSLAGGRGDTEAFF TGTGCCAGCAGCTTAGCTGGGGGACGCGGGGACACTGAAGCTTTCTTT
18 TRBD2 TRBJ2-3 few TRBV28 CASSSGLAARSSTDTQYF TGTGCCAGCAGTTCGGGACTAGCGGCACGGTCTAGCACAGATACGCAGTATTTT
18 TRBD2 TRBJ2-2 many TRBV5-1 CASSLAPLAGASTGELFF TGCGCCAGCAGCTTGGCCCCACTAGCGGGAGCCTCCACCGGGGAGCTGTTTTTT
14 NA TRBJ2-1 few TRBV29-1 CSVDLLGATNEQFF TGCAGCGTTGACCTCCTAGGGGCCACTAATGAGCAGTTCTTC
14 NA TRBJ2-5 few TRBV10-3 CAISVQDGRETQYF TGTGCCATCAGTGTCCAGGACGGGAGAGAGACCCAGTACTTC
17 TRBD2 TRBJ2-3 NA TRBV4-2 CASSRSRGSGKTDTQYF TGTGCCAGCAGCCGCTCCAGGGGTAGCGGGAAGACAGATACGCAGTATTTT
14 NA TRBJ2-1 many TRBV29-1 CSVVGLAGYNEQFF TGCAGCGTTGTAGGGCTCGCAGGCTACAATGAGCAGTTCTTC
13 TRBD1 TRBJ2-7 many TRBV6-6 CASRLQGAGEQYF TGTGCCAGCAGGCTACAGGGGGCAGGCGAGCAGTACTTC
14 NA TRBJ2-3 few TRBV7-8 CASSLRGDTDTQYF TGTGCCAGCAGCCTCAGAGGAGACACAGATACGCAGTATTTT
15 NA TRBJ2-2 few TRBV7-3 CASSLTSDVTGELFF TGTGCCAGCAGCTTAACCAGCGATGTCACCGGGGAGCTGTTTTTT
17 NA TRBJ2-2 few TRBV20-1 CSAREAGTSWFSGELFF TGCAGTGCTAGAGAAGCGGGTACTAGTTGGTTTTCCGGGGAGCTGTTTTTT
14 NA TRBJ2-6 many TRBV5-1 CASRDPSGANVLTF TGCGCCAGCAGGGATCCCTCTGGGGCCAACGTCCTGACTTTC
14 TRBD2 TRBJ2-3 many TRBV20-1 CSVRRTRRPDTQYF TGCAGTGTGAGAAGGACTAGGCGCCCAGATACGCAGTATTTT
17 TRBD2 TRBJ2-5 NA TRBV28 CASSPRGAGSPSETQYF TGTGCCAGCAGTCCCCGGGGAGCGGGGTCCCCCTCGGAGACCCAGTACTTC